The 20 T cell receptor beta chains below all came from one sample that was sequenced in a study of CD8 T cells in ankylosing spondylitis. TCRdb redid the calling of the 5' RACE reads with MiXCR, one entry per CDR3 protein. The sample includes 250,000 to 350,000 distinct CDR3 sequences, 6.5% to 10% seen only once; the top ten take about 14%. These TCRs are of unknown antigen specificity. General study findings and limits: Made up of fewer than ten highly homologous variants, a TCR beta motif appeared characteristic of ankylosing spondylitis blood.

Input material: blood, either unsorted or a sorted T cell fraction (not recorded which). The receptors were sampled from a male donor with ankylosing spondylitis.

CDR3 in DNA: TGCGCCAGCAGCTTGGAGGGACCTCGCACAGATACGCAGTATTTT. Translation gives CASSLEGPRTDTQYF. The chain combines TRBV5-1 with TRBJ2-3; D tentatively fits TRBD1 or TRBD2 (5 bases each). Germline assignment: CDR1 SGHRS and CDR2 YFSETQ. The CDR3 consists of 15 residues. V gave up 0 bases and J gave up 1 base, with 9 bases separating them.

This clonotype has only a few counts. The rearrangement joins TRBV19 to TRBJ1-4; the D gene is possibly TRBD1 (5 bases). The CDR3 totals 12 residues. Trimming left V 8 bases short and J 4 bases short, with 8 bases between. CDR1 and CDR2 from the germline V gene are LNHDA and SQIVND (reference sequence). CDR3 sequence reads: CASSGDNEKLFF. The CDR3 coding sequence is TGTGCCAGTTCGGGGGATAATGAAAAACTGTTTTTT.

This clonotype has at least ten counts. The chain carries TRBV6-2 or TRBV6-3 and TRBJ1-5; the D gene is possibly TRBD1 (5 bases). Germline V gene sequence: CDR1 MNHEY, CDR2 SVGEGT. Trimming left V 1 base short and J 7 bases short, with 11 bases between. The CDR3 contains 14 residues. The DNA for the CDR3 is TGTGCCAGCAGTTACTGGGGGGAGGAACAGCCCCAGCATTTT. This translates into CASSYWGEEQPQHF.

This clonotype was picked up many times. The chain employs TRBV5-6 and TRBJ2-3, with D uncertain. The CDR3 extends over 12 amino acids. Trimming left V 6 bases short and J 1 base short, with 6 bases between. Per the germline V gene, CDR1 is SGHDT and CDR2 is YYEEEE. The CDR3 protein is CASMRGTDTQYF. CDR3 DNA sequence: TGTGCCAGCATGAGAGGCACAGATACGCAGTATTTT.

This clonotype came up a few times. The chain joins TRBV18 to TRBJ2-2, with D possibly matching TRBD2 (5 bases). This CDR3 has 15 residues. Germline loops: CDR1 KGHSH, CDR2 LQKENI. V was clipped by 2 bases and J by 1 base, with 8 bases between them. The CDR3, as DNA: TGTGCCAGCTCACCATCCGGGATGAACACCGGGGAGCTGTTTTTT. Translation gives CASSPSGMNTGELFF.

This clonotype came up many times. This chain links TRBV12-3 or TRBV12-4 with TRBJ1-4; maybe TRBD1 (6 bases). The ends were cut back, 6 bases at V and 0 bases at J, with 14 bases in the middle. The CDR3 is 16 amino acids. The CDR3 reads CASSRTAGATNEKLFF. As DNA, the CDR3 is TGTGCCAGCAGCAGAACTGCAGGGGCAACTAATGAAAAACTGTTTTTT.

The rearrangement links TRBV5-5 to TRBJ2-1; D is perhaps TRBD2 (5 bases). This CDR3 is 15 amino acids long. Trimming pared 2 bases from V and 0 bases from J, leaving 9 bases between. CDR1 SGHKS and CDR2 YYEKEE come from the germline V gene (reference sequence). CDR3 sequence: CASSFPGSSYNEQFF. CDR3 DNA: TGTGCCAGCAGCTTTCCGGGGAGCTCCTACAATGAGCAGTTCTTC.

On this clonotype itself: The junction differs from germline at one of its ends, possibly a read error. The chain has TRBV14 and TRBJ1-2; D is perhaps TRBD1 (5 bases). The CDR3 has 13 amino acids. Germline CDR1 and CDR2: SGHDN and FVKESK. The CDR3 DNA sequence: TGTGCTAGCAGCCAAGTCCCAGGGCCTGGCTACACCTTC. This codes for CASSQVPGPGYTF.

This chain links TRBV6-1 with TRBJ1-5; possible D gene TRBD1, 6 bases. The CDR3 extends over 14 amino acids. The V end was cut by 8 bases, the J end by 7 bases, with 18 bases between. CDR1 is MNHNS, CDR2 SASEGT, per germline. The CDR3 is CASVDRTTGQPQHF. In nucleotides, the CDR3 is TGTGCCAGCGTAGACAGGACCACGGGACAGCCCCAGCATTTT.

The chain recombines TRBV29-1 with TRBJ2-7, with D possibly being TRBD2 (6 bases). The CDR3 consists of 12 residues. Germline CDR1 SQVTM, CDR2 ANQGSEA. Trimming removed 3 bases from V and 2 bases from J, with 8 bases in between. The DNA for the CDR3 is TGCAGCGTTGAGGACTACACCTACGAGCAGTACTTC. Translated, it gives CSVEDYTYEQYF.

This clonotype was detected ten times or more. The CDR3, as DNA: TGCGCCAGCAGCCGGGACAGCTCTGGAAACACCATATATTTT. Encoded protein: CASSRDSSGNTIYF. V and J are TRBV5-1 and TRBJ1-3; 7 positions match TRBD1. The CDR3 spans 14 residues. CDR1 and CDR2 from the germline V gene are SGHRS and YFSETQ. Germline trimming cut 4 bases from V and 0 bases from J; bases unmatched to any gene: 1.

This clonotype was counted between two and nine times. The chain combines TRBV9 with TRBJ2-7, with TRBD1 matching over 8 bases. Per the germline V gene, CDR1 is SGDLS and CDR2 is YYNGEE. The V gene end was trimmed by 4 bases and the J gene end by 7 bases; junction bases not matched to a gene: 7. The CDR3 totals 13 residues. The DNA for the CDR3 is TGTGCCAGCAGCATACGGACAGGGAGGGAGCAGTACTTC. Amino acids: CASSIRTGREQYF. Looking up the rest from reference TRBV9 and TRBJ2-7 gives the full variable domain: DSGVTQTPKHLITATGQRVTLRCSPRSGDLSVYWYQQSLDQGLQFLIQYYNGEERAKGNILERFSAQQFPDLHSELNLSSLELGDSALYFCASSIRTGREQYFGPGTRLTVT.

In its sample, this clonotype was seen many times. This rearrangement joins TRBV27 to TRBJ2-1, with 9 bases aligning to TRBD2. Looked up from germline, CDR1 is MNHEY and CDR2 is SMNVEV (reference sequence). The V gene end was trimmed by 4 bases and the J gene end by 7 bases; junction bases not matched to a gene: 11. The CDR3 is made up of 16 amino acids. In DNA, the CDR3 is TGTGCCAGCAGTTCCCCGGGTAGCGGGAGAAGAAATGAGCAGTTCTTC. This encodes CASSSPGSGRRNEQFF.

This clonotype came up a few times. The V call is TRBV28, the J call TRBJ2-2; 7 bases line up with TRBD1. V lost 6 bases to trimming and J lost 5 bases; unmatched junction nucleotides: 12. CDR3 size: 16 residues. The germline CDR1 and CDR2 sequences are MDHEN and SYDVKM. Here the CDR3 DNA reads TGTGCCAGCAGAGGACCTGGCAGGGGGATGACCGGGGAGCTGTTTTTT. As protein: CASRGPGRGMTGELFF.

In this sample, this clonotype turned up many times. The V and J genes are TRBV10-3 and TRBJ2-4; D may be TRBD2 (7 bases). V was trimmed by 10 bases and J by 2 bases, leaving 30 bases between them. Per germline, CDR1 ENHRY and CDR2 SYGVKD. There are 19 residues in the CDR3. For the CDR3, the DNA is TGTGCCACCGCCGTAGGGGGGGATGGTAGCGAGTCTTCCAAAAACATTCAGTACTTC. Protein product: CATAVGGDGSESSKNIQYF.

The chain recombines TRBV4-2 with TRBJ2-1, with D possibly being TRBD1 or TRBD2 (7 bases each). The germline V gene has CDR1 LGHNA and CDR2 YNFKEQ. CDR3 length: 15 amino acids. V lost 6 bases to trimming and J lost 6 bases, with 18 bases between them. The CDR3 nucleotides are TGTGCCAGCAGGAGGGGGCGGGAGTCATTCAATGAGCAGTTCTTC. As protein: CASRRGRESFNEQFF.

This CDR3 reads CASRDVGTQEQFF. The CDR3 DNA follows: TGCGCCAGCAGGGATGTGGGGACACAAGAGCAGTTCTTC. The chain couples TRBV5-1 to TRBJ2-1; possible D gene TRBD1, 6 bases. The V gene's germline CDR1 is SGHRS and CDR2 YFSETQ. Between the trimmed V and J ends, which lost 5 bases and 10 bases, there was a span of 16 bases. The CDR3 is 13 residues long.

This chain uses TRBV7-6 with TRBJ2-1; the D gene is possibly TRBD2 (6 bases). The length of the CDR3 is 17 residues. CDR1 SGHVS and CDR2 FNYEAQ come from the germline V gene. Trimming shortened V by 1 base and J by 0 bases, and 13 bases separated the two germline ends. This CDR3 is CASSLGAGARSYNEQFF. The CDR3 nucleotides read TGTGCCAGCAGCTTAGGAGCGGGTGCCCGCTCCTACAATGAGCAGTTCTTC.

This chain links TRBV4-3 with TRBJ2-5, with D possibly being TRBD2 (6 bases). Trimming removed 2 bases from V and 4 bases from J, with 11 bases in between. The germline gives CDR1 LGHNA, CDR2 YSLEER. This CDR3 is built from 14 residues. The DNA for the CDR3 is TGCGCCAGCAGCCAATTTAGACTAGGAGAGACCCAGTACTTC. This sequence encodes CASSQFRLGETQYF.

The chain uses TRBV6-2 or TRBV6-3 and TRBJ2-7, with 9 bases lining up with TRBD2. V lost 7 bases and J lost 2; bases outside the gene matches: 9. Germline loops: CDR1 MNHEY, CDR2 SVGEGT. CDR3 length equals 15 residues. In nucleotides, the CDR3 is TGTGCCAGCAAAACCCTAGCGGGATTGACCTACGAGCAGTACTTC. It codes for CASKTLAGLTYEQYF.